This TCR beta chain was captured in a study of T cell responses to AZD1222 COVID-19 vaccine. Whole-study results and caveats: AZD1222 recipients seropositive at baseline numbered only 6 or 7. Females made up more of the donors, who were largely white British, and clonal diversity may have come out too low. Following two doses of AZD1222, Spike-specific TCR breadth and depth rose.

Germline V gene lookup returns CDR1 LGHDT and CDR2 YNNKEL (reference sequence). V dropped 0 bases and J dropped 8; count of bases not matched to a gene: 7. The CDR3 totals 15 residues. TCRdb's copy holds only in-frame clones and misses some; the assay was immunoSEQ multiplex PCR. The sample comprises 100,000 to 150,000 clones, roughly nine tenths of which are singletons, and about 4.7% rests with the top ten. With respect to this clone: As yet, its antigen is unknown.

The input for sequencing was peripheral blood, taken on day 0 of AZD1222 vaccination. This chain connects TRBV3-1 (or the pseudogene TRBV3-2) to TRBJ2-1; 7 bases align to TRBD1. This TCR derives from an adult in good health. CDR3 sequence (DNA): TGTGCCAGCAGCCAAGAGGCAGGGGGAATCGATGAGCAGTTCTTC. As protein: CASSQEAGGIDEQFF.